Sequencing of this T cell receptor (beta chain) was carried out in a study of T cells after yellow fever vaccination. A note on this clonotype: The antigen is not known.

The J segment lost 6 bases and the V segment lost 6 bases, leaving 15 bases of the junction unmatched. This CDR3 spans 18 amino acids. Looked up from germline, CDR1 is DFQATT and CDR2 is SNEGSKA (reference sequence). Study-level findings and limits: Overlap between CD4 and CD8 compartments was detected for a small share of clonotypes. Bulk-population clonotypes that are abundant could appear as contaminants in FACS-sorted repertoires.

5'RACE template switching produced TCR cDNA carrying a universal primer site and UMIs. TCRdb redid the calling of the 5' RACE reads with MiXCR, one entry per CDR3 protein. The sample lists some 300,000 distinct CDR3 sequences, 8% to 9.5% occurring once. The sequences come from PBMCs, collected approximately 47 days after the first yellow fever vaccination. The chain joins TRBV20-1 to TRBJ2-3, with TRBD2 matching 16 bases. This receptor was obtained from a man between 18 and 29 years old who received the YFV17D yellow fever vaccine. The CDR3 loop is CSAAGTSGGAFRGDTQYF. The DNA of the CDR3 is TGCAGTGCCGCCGGGACTAGCGGGGGGGCCTTTAGAGGGGATACGCAGTATTTT.